The TCR beta chain under discussion was sequenced for a study of T cells after posttransplantation cyclophosphamide. Broader study findings: Donor CD8+ memory clones often dominated recipient blood repertoires at later times. Skin or GI-infiltrating T cells shared few TRB sequences with blood.

Comment on this clone: Antigen specificity is unknown.

The CDR3 length is 15 residues. CDR1 and CDR2 (germline): SGHRS, YFSETQ. V lost 2 bases and J lost 9; bases outside the gene matches: 9. Produced via immunoSEQ multiplex PCR; TCRdb's table is partial and in-frame only. This sample has about 17,000 clones, with 85% found just once. Control samples came 1 year after myeloablative marrow transplants with methotrexate plus calcineurin inhibitor. The sequence derives from a female patient younger than 35 who received an allogeneic stem cell transplant from an unrelated donor, was CMV-positive, and had acute and chronic GVHD. Some T cells could come from the graft donor. The sequenced sample was PBMCs, obtained after allogeneic stem cell transplant with calcineurin inhibitor and methotrexate. V gene TRBV5-1 combines with J gene TRBJ2-1; 9 bases map to TRBD2. The chain's CDR3 is CASSLTSGRPGEQFF. The CDR3 nucleotides are TGCGCCAGCAGCTTAACTAGCGGGCGGCCGGGTGAGCAGTTCTTC.